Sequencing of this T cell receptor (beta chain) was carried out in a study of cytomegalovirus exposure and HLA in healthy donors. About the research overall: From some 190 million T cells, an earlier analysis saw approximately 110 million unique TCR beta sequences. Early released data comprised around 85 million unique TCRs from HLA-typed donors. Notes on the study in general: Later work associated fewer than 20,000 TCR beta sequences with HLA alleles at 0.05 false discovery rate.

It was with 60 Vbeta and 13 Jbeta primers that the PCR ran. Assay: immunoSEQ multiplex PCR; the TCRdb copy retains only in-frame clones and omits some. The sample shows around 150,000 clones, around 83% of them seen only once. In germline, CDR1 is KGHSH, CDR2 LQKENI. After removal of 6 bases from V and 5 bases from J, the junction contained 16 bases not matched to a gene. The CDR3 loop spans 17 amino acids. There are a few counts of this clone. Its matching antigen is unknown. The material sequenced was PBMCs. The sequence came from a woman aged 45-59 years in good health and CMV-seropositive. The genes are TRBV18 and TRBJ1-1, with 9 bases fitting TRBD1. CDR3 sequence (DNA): TGTGCCAGCTCGACCCGAACAGGGGGCGCGGGTCATACTGAAGCTTTCTTT. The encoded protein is CASSTRTGGAGHTEAFF.